The 8 T cell receptor beta chains below come from one sample, sequenced in a study of cytomegalovirus exposure and HLA in healthy donors (dated by TCRdb to about 2017). Preparation of the library involved the immunoSEQ multiplex PCR assay. For the multiplex PCR, a mixture combining 60 forward primers for TCR Vbeta segments and 13 reverse primers for TCR Jbeta segments was used. The source is immuneACCESS, and TCRdb retained only in-frame sequences with V and J called. Part of the clones is not carried over; for the studies checked, unresolved V genes explain less than half of this, and the remainder is unexplained. Recorded for this sample are 60,000 to 85,000 clones; about 70% of them occurred a single time. Around 10% of the sample is held by the ten biggest clonotypes. The specimen was PBMCs. These receptors originate from a male donor in good health and CMV-seropositive.

The chain couples TRBV27 to TRBJ2-5; D might be TRBD2 (5 bases). V was pared by 4 bases and J by 1 base, with 7 bases between. Germline CDR1 reads MNHEY; CDR2 reads SMNVEV (reference sequence). This CDR3 has 13 residues. CDR3 amino acids: CASSWEPQETQYF. In nucleotides, the CDR3 is TGTGCCAGCAGTTGGGAGCCCCAAGAGACCCAGTACTTC.

The CDR3 loop is CASSHPGQGAKSEQYF. In DNA, the CDR3 is TGTGCCAGCAGCCATCCGGGACAGGGGGCGAAGTCCGAGCAGTACTTC. The chain joins TRBV14 to TRBJ2-7, with TRBD1 matching 12 bases. Germline V gives CDR1 SGHDN, CDR2 FVKESK. J was trimmed by 6 bases and V by 3 bases; bases with no gene match: 9. This CDR3 is built from 16 residues. The full variable domain, completed using reference TRBV14 and TRBJ2-7, is EAGVTQFPSHSVIEKGQTVTLRCDPISGHDNLYWYRRVMGKEIKFLLHFVKESKQDESGMPNNRFLAERTGGTYSTLKVQPAELEDSGVYFCASSHPGQGAKSEQYFGPGTRLTVT.

The rearrangement uses TRBV11-2 and TRBJ2-1; D remains ambiguous. CDR1 and CDR2 (germline): SGHAT, FQNNGV. The CDR3 spans 13 residues. Trimming stripped 2 bases from V and 7 bases from J, with 9 bases between. The CDR3 sequence is CASSLLIRNEQFF. The CDR3 region has the DNA TGTGCCAGCAGCTTACTGATCAGGAATGAGCAGTTCTTC.

The chain joins TRBV25-1 to TRBJ2-4; 15 nucleotides align to TRBD2. CDR1 is MGHDK and CDR2 is SYGVNS in the germline V gene. The CDR3 covers 14 residues. Unmatched junction bases numbered 3, after V lost 11 bases and J lost 4 bases. As DNA, the CDR3 is TGTGCCGCCGGGACTAGCGGGGGGAAAAACATTCAGTACTTC. It is translated as CAAGTSGGKNIQYF. The complete variable domain, with remaining parts taken from reference TRBV25-1 and TRBJ2-4, reads EADIYQTPRYLVIGTGKKITLECSQTMGHDKMYWYQQDPGMELHLIHYSYGVNSTEKGDLSSESTVSRIRTEHFPLTLESARPSHTSQYLCAAGTSGGKNIQYFGAGTRLSVL.

The V and J genes are TRBV2 and TRBJ1-5; 10 bases map to TRBD1. This CDR3 contains 15 residues. CDR1 is SNHLY and CDR2 is FYNNEI in the germline V gene. With V trimmed by 4 bases and J by 5 bases, 5 bases remained unmatched. CDR3 region: CASSVPGQGHQPQHF. CDR3 coding DNA: TGTGCCAGCAGTGTACCGGGACAGGGGCATCAGCCCCAGCATTTT.

The chain recombines TRBV6-5 with TRBJ2-3; D possibly corresponds to TRBD1 (5 bases). Germline V CDR1 and CDR2: MNHEY, SVGAGI. The CDR3 extends over 14 amino acids. V lost 4 bases and J 2 bases, leaving 10 bases between the germline ends. CDR3 sequence: CASSLGQATDTQYF. The CDR3 DNA is TGTGCCAGCAGTTTAGGACAAGCCACAGATACGCAGTATTTT.

The J gene is TRBJ2-7, the V gene TRBV19; 10 nucleotides align to TRBD2. This CDR3 is 14 amino acids long. Germline V gene sequence: CDR1 LNHDA, CDR2 SQIVND (reference sequence). V was pared by 7 bases and J by 7 bases, with 10 bases of the junction left unmatched. This CDR3 reads CASTALAGPGEQYF. CDR3 nucleotides: TGTGCCAGTACCGCACTAGCGGGGCCGGGGGAGCAGTACTTC.

The V call is TRBV19, the J call TRBJ1-5; D gene uncertain. The CDR3 consists of 15 residues. CDR1 and CDR2 (germline): LNHDA, SQIVND (reference sequence). Trimming took off 3 bases at V and 0 bases at J, with 9 bases between the two ends. The DNA of the CDR3 is TGTGCCAGTAGTATCTCCAGTTATAGCAATCAGCCCCAGCATTTT. As protein: CASSISSYSNQPQHF.